This T cell receptor (beta chain) was obtained from a study of T-cell memory formation after mild COVID-19. Study-wide findings and caveats: Contracting clones localized mainly to CM and EM when CD4+ and mainly to EMRA when CD8+.

A single record per CDR3 protein comes from TCRdb applying MiXCR to the 5' RACE reads. The sample consists of 280,000 or so distinct CDR3 sequences, approximately 19% of them appearing once. CDR3 length: 13 residues. V lost 6 bases to trimming and J lost 6 bases, with 12 bases between them. Of note for this clonotype: The antigen remains undetermined.

The chain carries TRBV12-3 or TRBV12-4 and TRBJ1-5, with a weak D call TRBD1 (5 bases). Sequenced: PBMCs or a T cell subset sorted from them (not recorded which). This sequence was found in a man between 18 and 29 years old who had mild COVID-19 (a few samples of this study predate the infection). Cell type and time point are not known. The CDR3 is CASSSDRAQPQHF. The CDR3 region has the DNA TGTGCCAGCAGCTCCGACAGAGCTCAGCCCCAGCATTTT.